The 4 T cell receptor beta chains below come from one sample, sequenced in a study of vaccination and CD4 T cells after COVID-19. Sequencing of cultured CD4+ T cell DNA used the Oncomine TCR Beta short-read assay. From CD4+ T cells that had been cultured, genomic DNA was extracted. TCRdb reanalysed the PCR reads using MiXCR and keeps one entry per CDR3 protein. The table records several thousand distinct CDR3 sequences, about 38% of them present only once. Specified treatment: approximately 9-day PBMC culture with coronavirus spike peptide pools or control peptides (ViraFEST assay). Gathered ahead of the COVID-19 pandemic (2011-2018) were the CD4+ T cells of the unexposed donor. What these receptors recognize is not known. Sequences were obtained from CD4+ T cells from blood, cultured in vitro. The source is a human donor in good health.

This clonotype was recorded a few times. The chain recombines TRBV7-2 with TRBJ1-5; the match to TRBD1 covers 8 bases. Trimming at V came to 4 bases and at J to 3 bases, leaving 17 bases not matched to a gene. CDR3 length: 19 amino acids. Germline assignment: CDR1 SGHTA and CDR2 FQGNSA. The CDR3 loop reads CASSSKGTGLAQINQPQHF. For the CDR3, the DNA is TGTGCCAGCAGCTCTAAGGGGACAGGCCTGGCCCAGATCAATCAGCCCCAGCATTTT.

The chain links TRBV11-2 to TRBJ2-5; weak D call: TRBD1 (5 bases). The germline V and J ends were trimmed by 5 bases and 1 base, with 14 bases remaining between them. Germline loops: CDR1 SGHAT, CDR2 FQNNGV. The CDR3 is 15 residues long. The CDR3 nucleotides are TGTGCCAGCAGCACCCGAAGGACAATCCAAGAGACCCAGTACTTC. Protein sequence: CASSTRRTIQETQYF. Together with reference TRBV11-2 and TRBJ2-5, the CDR3 gives the full variable domain: EAGVAQSPRYKIIEKRQSVAFWCNPISGHATLYWYQQILGQGPKLLIQFQNNGVVDDSQLPKDRFSAERLKGVDSTLKIQPAKLEDSAVYLCASSTRRTIQETQYFGPGTRLLVL.

The chain carries TRBV7-9 and TRBJ1-3; D may be TRBD1 (5 bases). Germline V gene sequence: CDR1 SEHNR, CDR2 FQNEAQ (reference sequence). Between the trimmed V and J ends, which lost 3 bases and 0 bases, there was a span of 15 bases. This CDR3 has 17 amino acids. The CDR3 reads CASSLYDSLSSGNTIYF. The DNA for the CDR3 is TGTGCCAGCAGCTTGTATGACAGTCTCAGCTCTGGAAACACCATATATTTT.

This clonotype has a handful of counts. CDR3 sequence (DNA): TGCAGTGCCAAAGGGGCTAGCGGAGCCAAAAACATTCAGTACTTC. It codes for CSAKGASGAKNIQYF. The chain has TRBV20-1 and TRBJ2-4; 7 bases fit TRBD2. The CDR3 has 15 amino acids. Trimming at V came to 6 bases and at J to 0 bases, leaving 8 bases not matched to a gene. Germline assignment: CDR1 DFQATT and CDR2 SNEGSKA (reference sequence).